The sequence of this T cell receptor beta chain was determined in a study of blood T cell repertoires in COVID-19 (dated by TCRdb to 2018 to 2020). The study in broad terms: Samples covering the acute and convalescent phases of COVID-19 were provided by collaborators in the United States, Italy and Spain. The material from the prospective study consisted of cDNA or gDNA derived from T cells, B-cell-depleted T cells, or PBMCs. Deeply sampled blood TCRbeta repertoires from subjects exposed to, actively infected with, or recovered from COVID-19 were included in the dataset. The repertoires were released in a freely available public database intended as a resource for research on the immune response to SARS-CoV-2. The samples were drawn from two sources: the first 160 participants of the ongoing ImmuneRACE study, and 1,200 or so subjects contributed by 6 global collaborators. The sample metadata nearly always contained a de-identified subject ID, COVID-19 status, age in years and sex. Where available, HLA class I and class II types were taken from metadata supplied by the sample provider and were not determined by assay-based typing. Here is what the overall study found, with its caveats: The quantity of clinical and demographic metadata differed by source and by participant and was supplied without curation.

TCRbeta CDR3 regions were amplified from genomic DNA using the immunoSEQ Assay, a bias-controlled multiplex PCR. The source study handled its data this way. The number of nucleated cells in each sample was estimated by amplification of reference gene primers within the assay. Sequence reads were collapsed and filtered to measure the absolute abundance of every unique TCRbeta CDR3 rearrangement. For each sample, productive Simpson clonality was calculated as the square root of Simpson's diversity index across productive rearrangements. This immuneACCESS table, as held by TCRdb, lists in-frame sequences with V and J called but not all clones. Of the missing ones, under half trace to an unresolved V gene in checked studies; the others have no known cause. V and J calls and clone size are those listed in that table; D and trimming were worked out from the DNA. Across this sample there are roughly 150,000 clones, with 75% to 90% seen only once. Together, the top ten hold approximately 11% of the sample.

CDR1 MNHEY and CDR2 SVGEGT were looked up in the germline V gene. V is clipped by 4 bases and J by 4 bases, and the sequence between their germline boundaries is 8 bases long. From cysteine to phenylalanine, the CDR3 is 13 amino acids long. Only the CDR3 DNA is retained, 39 bases long and in frame from the first base. On this clone itself: No cognate antigen has been identified for it. No base quality information exists; no much larger clone differs at one position.

Each collaborating institution followed its own protocols to collect whole blood in K2EDTA tubes. For TCRbeta analysis, collaborator samples were shipped as frozen whole blood, as isolated PBMCs, or as DNA extracted from either sample type. The sequencing sample was made of peripheral blood. The clonotype originates from a human donor in a cohort sampled during active COVID-19. The rearrangement joined TRBV6-2 or TRBV6-3 to TRBJ2-1; the best D guess is TRBD1, with 5 bases matching. The CDR3 here reads CASSFRVYNEQFF. The DNA reads as follows: TGTGCCAGCAGTTTCAGGGTATACAATGAGCAGTTCTTC.